The 24 T cell receptor beta chains below were found in one sample sequenced in a study of blood T cell repertoires in COVID-19. Profiling relied on immunoSEQ multiplex PCR, and the TCRdb table lists in-frame clones only, not all of them. Of approximately 230,000 clones listed, over 75% are singletons. The specimen sequenced was PBMCs or T cells enriched from blood (not recorded which). The receptors come from a man aged 18 to 30 who had recovered from COVID-19.

The V call is TRBV5-5, the J call TRBJ2-7; 8 nucleotides match TRBD1. The CDR3 length is 15 residues. With 2 bases clipped from V and 3 bases from J, the junction kept 7 bases outside the gene matches. Germline V lookup: CDR1 SGHKS, CDR2 YYEKEE (reference sequence). CDR3 sequence (DNA): TGTGCCAGCAGCTTTGGACAGGGAGGCATCTACGAGCAGTACTTC. This translates into CASSFGQGGIYEQYF. Using reference TRBV5-5 and TRBJ2-7 for the parts outside the CDR3, the full variable domain is DAGVTQSPTHLIKTRGQQVTLRCSPISGHKSVSWYQQVLGQGPQFIFQYYEKEERGRGNFPDRFSARQFPNYSSELNVNALLLGDSALYLCASSFGQGGIYEQYFGPGTRLTVT.

J is TRBJ2-7 and V is TRBV2, with D perhaps matching TRBD2 (5 bases). From germline, CDR1 is SNHLY and CDR2 FYNNEI. Trimming took off 3 bases at V and 4 bases at J, with 10 bases between the two ends. This CDR3 contains 13 residues. CDR3 DNA sequence: TGTGCCAGCAGTGAGGGAGTACTTTACGAGCAGTACTTC. Translation: CASSEGVLYEQYF. Variable domain in full (rest from reference TRBV2 and TRBJ2-7): EPEVTQTPSHQVTQMGQEVILRCVPISNHLYFYWYRQILGQKVEFLVSFYNNEISEKSEIFDDQFSVERPDGSNFTLKIRSTKLEDSAMYFCASSEGVLYEQYFGPGTRLTVT.

The V call is TRBV6-1, the J call TRBJ2-7; D might be TRBD2 (5 bases). V was pared by 5 bases and J by 4 bases, with 12 bases between. This CDR3 is 13 amino acids long. The V gene's germline CDR1 is MNHNS and CDR2 SASEGT. The CDR3 DNA is TGTGCCAGCAGTATGCTAAGGGAGTACGAGCAGTACTTC. Protein: CASSMLREYEQYF.

The sample holds one count of this clone. The gene calls are TRBV13 and TRBJ1-5; D is unclear. The V gene's germline CDR1 is PRHDT and CDR2 FYEKMQ (reference sequence). Trimming took off 0 bases at V and 7 bases at J, with 4 bases between the two ends. The CDR3 has 12 residues. This chain's CDR3 is CASSLGQQPQHF. The CDR3 DNA follows: TGTGCCAGCAGCTTAGGGCAGCAGCCCCAGCATTTT.

This rearrangement joins TRBV5-5 to TRBJ1-1; D not resolved. CDR1 SGHKS and CDR2 YYEKEE come from the germline V gene (reference sequence). The CDR3 consists of 15 residues. V shed 2 bases and J shed 3 bases, with 14 bases lying between them. CDR3 loop: CASSFEGFEDTEAFF. The DNA for the CDR3 is TGTGCCAGCAGCTTCGAGGGTTTCGAGGACACTGAAGCTTTCTTT. The full variable domain, rest sourced from reference TRBV5-5 and TRBJ1-1, is DAGVTQSPTHLIKTRGQQVTLRCSPISGHKSVSWYQQVLGQGPQFIFQYYEKEERGRGNFPDRFSARQFPNYSSELNVNALLLGDSALYLCASSFEGFEDTEAFFGQGTRLTVV.

The chain employs TRBV7-2 and TRBJ1-2; the match to TRBD1 covers 10 bases. The CDR3 is made up of 16 amino acids. V lost 0 bases, J lost 5 bases, and 6 bases stayed unmatched. Germline CDR1 SGHTA, CDR2 FQGNSA. The CDR3 loop reads CASSLAGTGEGYGYTF. In nucleotides, the CDR3 is TGTGCCAGCAGCTTAGCCGGGACAGGGGAAGGGTATGGCTACACCTTC.

This chain links TRBV7-9 with TRBJ2-3; D perhaps matches TRBD2 (5 bases). Trimming cost V 1 base and J 0 bases, with 14 bases left between them. CDR1 SEHNR and CDR2 FQNEAQ come from the germline V gene (reference sequence). This CDR3 region has 17 residues. The CDR3 here is CASSLGGGVISTDTQYF. DNA of the CDR3: TGTGCCAGCAGCTTAGGCGGAGGCGTAATTAGCACAGATACGCAGTATTTT.

There are a few counts of this clone. V is TRBV5-5 and J is TRBJ1-1, with D maybe TRBD1 (5 bases). Germline CDR1 and CDR2: SGHKS and YYEKEE (reference sequence). This CDR3 region has 15 residues. Trimming left V 0 bases short and J 0 bases short, with 9 bases between. CDR3 sequence (DNA): TGTGCCAGCAGCTTGGGACAGTCGATGAACACTGAAGCTTTCTTT. It is translated as CASSLGQSMNTEAFF.

This clone was observed once. The V call is TRBV2, the J call TRBJ1-4, with D perhaps TRBD1 (5 bases). Germline V gene data show CDR1 as SNHLY and CDR2 as FYNNEI. The CDR3 length is 12 residues. V was pared by 3 bases and J by 10 bases, with 9 bases between. CDR3 sequence reads: CASSERQIKLFF. CDR3 nucleotides: TGTGCCAGCAGTGAGAGACAGATAAAACTGTTTTTT.

This chain uses TRBV19 with TRBJ1-2, with TRBD1 as a possible D gene (5 bases). The CDR3 consists of 14 residues. CDR1 is LNHDA, CDR2 SQIVND, per germline (reference sequence). Trimming removed 5 bases at V and 6 bases at J, with 16 bases between. The DNA of the CDR3 is TGTGCCAGTAGTTCCACGCAGGGTTCGAATGGCTACACCTTC. It yields the protein CASSSTQGSNGYTF.

The V and J genes are TRBV15 and TRBJ2-3; D possibly corresponds to TRBD2 (6 bases). This CDR3 contains 15 residues. With 3 bases removed from V and 4 bases from J, the gap between germline ends came to 14 bases. CDR1 LNHNV and CDR2 YYDKDF come from the germline V gene (reference sequence). CDR3 amino acids: CATSRDRLGADTQYF. CDR3 nucleotide sequence: TGTGCCACCAGCAGGGATAGACTAGGGGCAGATACGCAGTATTTT.

The chain uses TRBV7-2 and TRBJ2-5; maybe TRBD2 (5 bases). Germline assignment: CDR1 SGHTA and CDR2 FQGNSA. V was clipped by 6 bases and J by 1 base, with 9 bases between them. The CDR3 is 13 residues long. CDR3 sequence: CASSKGVQETQYF. For the CDR3, the DNA is TGTGCCAGCAGTAAGGGAGTCCAAGAGACCCAGTACTTC. The full variable domain, its missing parts supplied by reference TRBV7-2 and TRBJ2-5, is GAGVSQSPSNKVTEKGKDVELRCDPISGHTALYWYRQSLGQGLEFLIYFQGNSAPDKSGLPSDRFSAERTGGSVSTLTIQRTQQEDSAVYLCASSKGVQETQYFGPGTRLLVL.

The DNA of the CDR3 is TGTGCCAGTAGTATAGGCTTATACCGGGACAGGGGGCTTTACACCGGGGAGCTGTTTTTT. Its translation is CASSIGLYRDRGLYTGELFF. This rearrangement joins TRBV19 to TRBJ2-2, with TRBD1 identical over 12 bases. Germline loops: CDR1 LNHDA, CDR2 SQIVND (reference sequence). V gave up 1 base and J gave up 3 bases; unmatched junction bases: 12. CDR3 length: 20 residues.

This clone was seen only once. The V call is TRBV30, the J call TRBJ2-6; 9 bases are shared with TRBD1. This CDR3 has 16 amino acids. Germline V gene lookup returns CDR1 GTSNPN and CDR2 SVGIG (reference sequence). The CDR3 is CAYSGQGLSGANVLTF. DNA of the CDR3: TGTGCTTATTCGGGACAGGGTTTATCTGGGGCCAACGTCCTGACTTTC.

This rearrangement joins TRBV4-2 to TRBJ2-7; D not certain. The CDR3 contains 13 residues. From germline, CDR1 is LGHNA and CDR2 YNFKEQ. V lost 6 bases, J lost 3 bases, and 12 bases lay in between. The CDR3 spells CASRRTGDYEQYF. The CDR3 region has the DNA TGTGCCAGCAGGCGCACTGGAGACTACGAGCAGTACTTC.

The chain combines TRBV18 with TRBJ1-1; weak D call: TRBD1 (5 bases). The CDR3 runs to 13 residues. Germline V lookup: CDR1 KGHSH, CDR2 LQKENI. Trimming pared 6 bases from V and 1 base from J, leaving 9 bases between. CDR3 amino acids: CASSRDRNTEAFF. DNA of the CDR3: TGTGCCAGCTCCCGAGACAGGAACACTGAAGCTTTCTTT.

V and J are TRBV2 and TRBJ2-7; 8 bases fit TRBD2. From germline, CDR1 is SNHLY and CDR2 FYNNEI. V dropped 5 bases and J dropped 2; count of bases not matched to a gene: 8. The CDR3 length is 15 residues. CDR3 residues: CASSQMISGAYEQYF. CDR3 bases: TGTGCCAGCAGTCAAATGATTAGCGGGGCCTACGAGCAGTACTTC.

The V gene is TRBV2, the J gene TRBJ1-1, with 7 bases matching TRBD1. This CDR3 is built from 15 residues. Germline CDR1 SNHLY, CDR2 FYNNEI. V lost 6 bases to trimming and J lost 1 base; unmatched junction nucleotides: 8. The CDR3 coding sequence is TGTGCCAGCAGGCGAGTCCGGGACAGGAACACTGAAGCTTTCTTT. Translation: CASRRVRDRNTEAFF.

This clone appeared a single time. The V and J genes are TRBV7-2 and TRBJ2-7; D gene unclear. V was pared by 5 bases and J by 5 bases, with 10 bases between. Germline V gives CDR1 SGHTA, CDR2 FQGNSA. This CDR3 has 12 amino acids. CDR3 region: CASSPRSHEQYF. The CDR3 region has the DNA TGTGCCAGCAGCCCTAGGAGCCACGAGCAGTACTTC.

This clone appeared a single time. The chain couples TRBV7-9 to TRBJ2-1; possible D gene TRBD2, 6 bases. Trimming shortened V by 5 bases and J by 3 bases, and 11 bases separated the two germline ends. The V gene's germline CDR1 is SEHNR and CDR2 FQNEAQ (reference sequence). The CDR3 covers 14 residues. CDR3 protein: CASSLRTIYNEQFF. The CDR3 region has the DNA TGTGCCAGCAGCCTCCGGACTATCTACAATGAGCAGTTCTTC.

This chain connects TRBV5-6 to TRBJ1-1; D gene uncertain. Trimming removed 0 bases at V and 6 bases at J, with 12 bases between. The V gene's germline CDR1 is SGHDT and CDR2 YYEEEE. The CDR3 covers 14 residues. This CDR3 is CASSLVGLRPEAFF. The CDR3, as DNA: TGTGCCAGCAGCTTGGTCGGACTTCGACCTGAAGCTTTCTTT.

This chain joins TRBV5-1 and TRBJ1-2, with D possibly matching TRBD1 (6 bases). V lost 4 bases to trimming and J lost 8 bases, with 15 bases between them. Germline V gene lookup returns CDR1 SGHRS and CDR2 YFSETQ. The CDR3 loop spans 13 amino acids. CDR3 coding DNA: TGCGCCAGCAGCAGACGGACAGAGGAGGGCTACACCTTC. Translation: CASSRRTEEGYTF. Complete variable domain (other parts from reference TRBV5-1 and TRBJ1-2): KAGVTQTPRYLIKTRGQQVTLSCSPISGHRSVSWYQQTPGQGLQFLFEYFSETQRNKGNFPGRFSGRQFSNSRSEMNVSTLELGDSALYLCASSRRTEEGYTFGSGTRLTVV.

This clone was counted only a few times. V is TRBV7-9 and J is TRBJ2-1, with 11 nucleotides matching TRBD2. J lost 10 bases, V lost 5 bases, and 10 bases had no gene match. The CDR3 is 15 amino acids. The germline gives CDR1 SEHNR, CDR2 FQNEAQ (reference sequence). The CDR3 region is CASSGAGTSGLEQFF. The CDR3 DNA reads TGTGCCAGCAGCGGTGCCGGGACTAGCGGTCTGGAGCAGTTCTTC.

The V gene is TRBV30, the J gene TRBJ1-5; D possibly corresponds to TRBD1 (6 bases). Germline V lookup: CDR1 GTSNPN, CDR2 SVGIG (reference sequence). This CDR3 contains 14 residues. V lost 1 base and J lost 5, with 12 bases in between. CDR3: CAWSATTGHQPQHF. The CDR3 DNA sequence: TGTGCCTGGAGTGCAACAACAGGGCATCAGCCCCAGCATTTT. Full variable domain (remainder filled in from reference TRBV30 and TRBJ1-5): SQTIHQWPATLVQPVGSPLSLECTVEGTSNPNLYWYRQAAGRGLQLLFYSVGIGQISSEVPQNLSASRPQDRQFILSSKKLLLSDSGFYLCAWSATTGHQPQHFGDGTRLSIL.